Included here is one TCR beta chain sequence, with context. No antigen is known for it. Within one base of it there is no much larger clone, and no base qualities were kept. TCR cDNA was synthesized by 5'RACE template switching, through which a universal primer site and unique molecular identifiers were introduced. Priming of cDNA synthesis was performed from both the TCR alpha and TCR beta constant segments. Library amplification involved two PCR steps, and the second step added sample barcodes and sequencing adapters. Sequencing of libraries was done on Illumina HiSeq 2500 (2x100 bp) or NovaSeq (2x150 bp). The original methods were these. Demultiplexing of reads and collapsing into UMI consensus sequences were performed with MIGEC, and V(D)J alignment was carried out with MiXCR. Vaccine-responding clonotypes were defined with edgeR using replicate PBMC samples, requiring FDR below 0.01 and a log2 fold change above 5 up to day 15. Each bulk clonotype received a CD4 or CD8 identity based on whether the sequenced CD4 or CD8 repertoire contained that clonotype at higher abundance. TCRdb reanalyzed the raw reads on its own, using fastp at Q25 for trimming and MiXCR for clone calling, and kept in-frame beta chains. All rows with the same CDR3 protein become a single entry with the most common DNA and genes. In this record, the V and J calls reflect TCRdb's handling and not the investigators' own analysis. A total of hundreds of thousands of distinct CDR3 sequences appear in this sample, over 5% of them only once. The biggest ten clones account for around 16% of the sample.

This sample was included in a study of T cells after yellow fever vaccination (dated by TCRdb to the late 2010s). Turning to the overall study: The SMART-Seq v4 Ultra Low Input RNA kit was used to prepare libraries from fractions with low cell numbers. Two healthy male donors made up the cohort, one aged 18 to 30 years and the other aged 30 to 40 years. Bulk TCR alpha and beta repertoires were sequenced longitudinally to track T-cell clones before and after primary and booster YFV17D yellow fever vaccination. Blood was collected at multiple timepoints before and after primary and secondary immunization, and bulk PBMC replicates and cell subsets were isolated.

Study-wide findings and limitations: Most clones expanded after primary vaccination were re-detected after the booster (about 95% of CD4 and around 88% of CD8), suggesting broad memory maintenance. A small share of clonotypes occurred in both CD4 and CD8 compartments, likely arising from convergent recombination. Because abundant contaminating clonotypes from the bulk population could be contained in FACS-sorted repertoires, computational filtering was required. The study included only two donors, which limits how far the findings can be generalized. The secondary T-cell response was weaker than the primary response but faster, peaking on day 5 instead of day 15.

Taken with the paper, the label for treatment or condition translates to: live attenuated yellow fever vaccine strain. Two biological replicates of bulk PBMCs were collected at each blood-draw timepoint. PBMCs were isolated from peripheral blood using a standard Ficoll-Paque protocol. TriZol was used to extract RNA from bulk PBMCs, from CD4 and CD8 fractions, and from dextramer-positive and dextramer-negative fractions. Per the germline V gene, SQVTM is the CDR1 and ANQGSEA is the CDR2. There are 13 amino acids in the CDR3, from cysteine to phenylalanine inclusive. Only the CDR3 region is kept as DNA, spanning 39 bases read in frame from base 1. V is pared back by 1 base and J by 5 bases, with 12 bases lying between the germline termini.

This specimen consisted of PBMCs, obtained 5 days after the yellow fever booster vaccination. In this chain, TRBV29-1 is recombined with TRBJ2-7, with the D gene uncertain. The sequence derives from a man under 40 who received the YFV17D yellow fever vaccine. The CDR3 region has the sequence CSVEVPLIHEQYF. Here is the DNA: TGCAGCGTTGAAGTTCCTCTCATCCACGAGCAGTACTTC.